This T cell receptor (beta chain) comes out of a study of radiotherapy plus CTLA-4 blockade in lung cancer. V was pared by 8 bases and J by 6 bases, with 12 bases of the junction left unmatched. This CDR3 spans 14 amino acids. Germline V lookup: CDR1 MNHNY, CDR2 SVGAGI (reference sequence). TCRdb's copy holds only in-frame clones and misses some; the assay was immunoSEQ multiplex PCR. This table holds 84,000 or so clones, approximately 83% found once. The chain carries TRBV6-6 and TRBJ2-5; 7 bases match TRBD2. Material: peripheral blood, obtained from a patient treated with radiotherapy plus ipilimumab. This TCR was recovered from a human donor with non-small cell lung cancer that progressed on radiotherapy plus ipilimumab. The CDR3 DNA sequence: TGTGCCAGCCGAACGGCGGGGGAAGTCCAGACCCAGTACTTC. Translating it yields CASRTAGEVQTQYF.